One and the same sample provided the 18 T cell receptor beta chains below, sequenced in a study of blood T cell repertoires in COVID-19. Sequenced by immunoSEQ multiplex PCR; TCRdb stores in-frame clones only, minus some. The table lists more than 95,000 clones, 70% to 75% of them singletons. The sequencing sample was made of peripheral blood. The receptors come from a man between 60 and 75 years old with acute or convalescent COVID-19.

The genes are TRBV6-5 and TRBJ1-5; D possibly corresponds to TRBD1 (5 bases). V was pared by 2 bases and J by 0 bases, with 8 bases between. Germline V gene data show CDR1 as MNHEY and CDR2 as SVGAGI. There are 15 residues in the CDR3. In nucleotides, the CDR3 is TGTGCCAGCAGTTACAGACAGACTAGCAATCAGCCCCAGCATTTT. Protein: CASSYRQTSNQPQHF.

V and J are TRBV6-5 and TRBJ2-1, with 9 bases that match TRBD2. Germline V gene data show CDR1 as MNHEY and CDR2 as SVGAGI. After removal of 6 bases from V and 2 bases from J, the junction contained 2 bases not matched to a gene. The CDR3 has 14 amino acids. CDR3 residues: CASRRLAAYNEQFF. In nucleotides, the CDR3 is TGTGCCAGCAGAAGACTAGCGGCCTACAATGAGCAGTTCTTC.

This clone was found a few times. The rearrangement uses TRBV5-1 and TRBJ1-1; D not certain. With 3 bases removed from V and 10 bases from J, the gap between germline ends came to 19 bases. CDR3 size: 14 residues. Germline CDR1 is SGHRS and CDR2 is YFSETQ. CDR3 amino acids: CASSSDARTAVAFF. In DNA form, the CDR3 reads TGCGCCAGCAGCTCCGACGCCCGAACAGCGGTAGCTTTCTTT.

This rearrangement joins TRBV19 to TRBJ1-2, with no clear D. Trimming cost V 5 bases and J 7 bases, with 14 bases left between them. There are 13 residues in the CDR3. Germline CDR1 and CDR2: LNHDA and SQIVND (reference sequence). This CDR3 reads CASSADSLGGYTF. CDR3 coding DNA: TGTGCCAGTAGTGCGGATTCCTTGGGTGGCTACACCTTC.

This chain connects TRBV10-3 to TRBJ1-2, with D uncertain. The CDR3 has 14 residues. The germline CDR1 and CDR2 sequences are ENHRY and SYGVKD. Trimming stripped 4 bases from V and 0 bases from J, with 9 bases between. DNA of the CDR3: TGTGCCATCAGTGGTACAGACCCTAACTATGGCTACACCTTC. It specifies CAISGTDPNYGYTF.

This clone occurred a few times. The CDR3 DNA is TGTGCCACCAGCAGAGTAACTAGCGCATACAACAATGAGCAGTTCTTC. Translating gives CATSRVTSAYNNEQFF. This rearrangement joins TRBV15 to TRBJ2-1, with TRBD2 matching over 7 bases. This CDR3 has 16 residues. Unmatched junction bases numbered 8, after V lost 1 base and J lost 5 bases. Germline V gene sequence: CDR1 LNHNV, CDR2 YYDKDF (reference sequence).

This clone was seen a handful of times. The sample carries other DNA sequences with the same CDR3. The V gene is TRBV19, the J gene TRBJ1-1; D is undetermined. The CDR3 consists of 12 residues. V lost 9 bases, J lost 1 base, and 9 bases lay in between. From germline, CDR1 is LNHDA and CDR2 SQIVND (reference sequence). The CDR3 protein is CASSGRNTEAFF. CDR3 sequence (DNA): TGTGCCAGCAGCGGAAGGAACACTGAAGCTTTCTTT.

V is TRBV5-5 and J is TRBJ1-2; D is ambiguous. CDR1 is SGHKS and CDR2 is YYEKEE in the germline V gene (reference sequence). Trimming left V 4 bases short and J 4 bases short, with 11 bases between. This CDR3 has 13 amino acids. The chain's CDR3 is CASSNREGYGYTF. DNA of the CDR3: TGTGCCAGCAGCAATAGGGAGGGCTATGGCTACACCTTC.

This clone came up once. The chain links TRBV11-2 to TRBJ2-5, with 10 bases that match TRBD2. Per germline, CDR1 SGHAT and CDR2 FQNNGV. The CDR3 length is 18 residues. The trim removed 0 bases at V and 1 base at J, leaving 8 bases unmatched. The CDR3 region is CASSLDFQAGGRQETQYF. The CDR3 DNA is TGTGCCAGCAGCTTAGATTTCCAAGCGGGAGGGCGCCAAGAGACCCAGTACTTC.

The genes are TRBV21-1 and TRBJ1-6; the D call TRBD1 from the table was never checked on the DNA. TRBV21-1 is classified as a pseudogene. The CDR3 consists of 11 residues. The CDR3 coding sequence is TGTGCCAGCAAGGGGAATTCACCCCTCCACTTT. This sequence encodes CASKGNSPLHF.

This clone is a singleton in its sample. CDR3 bases: TGCAGCGTTGTAATACAGAATGGCTACACCTTC. This sequence encodes CSVVIQNGYTF. V and J are TRBV29-1 and TRBJ1-2; D unresolved. Trimming removed 4 bases at V and 6 bases at J, with 9 bases between. The germline V gene has CDR1 SQVTM and CDR2 ANQGSEA. The CDR3 is 11 amino acids.

This clone was observed a few times. The rearrangement links TRBV2 to TRBJ2-7, with D maybe TRBD2 (6 bases). This CDR3 spans 16 amino acids. Trimming took 5 bases from V and 5 from J, leaving 22 bases between them. From germline, CDR1 is SNHLY and CDR2 FYNNEI. CDR3 in DNA: TGTGCCAGCAGTCCCCCGGGGGAGGCTAGGCGGGACGAGCAGTACTTC. Its translation is CASSPPGEARRDEQYF. Full variable domain (outside the CDR3, taken from reference TRBV2 and TRBJ2-7): EPEVTQTPSHQVTQMGQEVILRCVPISNHLYFYWYRQILGQKVEFLVSFYNNEISEKSEIFDDQFSVERPDGSNFTLKIRSTKLEDSAMYFCASSPPGEARRDEQYFGPGTRLTVT.

This sequence joins TRBV7-6 and TRBJ2-7; D not certain. Trimming removed 5 bases at V and 4 bases at J, with 6 bases between. This CDR3 comprises 11 residues. Germline V lookup: CDR1 SGHVS, CDR2 FNYEAQ. In nucleotides, the CDR3 is TGTGCCAGCAGCCCAGGTTACGAGCAGTACTTC. This sequence encodes CASSPGYEQYF.

This chain links TRBV7-3 with TRBJ2-1; TRBD2 aligns across 12 bases. This CDR3 contains 15 residues. The V and J ends lost 5 bases and 5 bases, in that order; junction bases with no gene match: 4. CDR1 is SGHTA, CDR2 FQGTGA, per germline. The DNA of the CDR3 is TGTGCCAGCAGCCCCGGACTAGCGGGGAACAATGAGCAGTTCTTC. Residues: CASSPGLAGNNEQFF.

The sample holds a few counts of this clone. The chain employs TRBV7-9 and TRBJ2-7, with TRBD1 identical over 8 bases. CDR3 length: 15 amino acids. With V trimmed by 1 base and J by 6 bases, 8 bases remained unmatched. The germline V gene encodes CDR1 SEHNR and CDR2 FQNEAQ (reference sequence). The CDR3 nucleotides are TGTGCCAGCAGCTTAGTTGTGCAGGGGGCTTTCGAGCAGTACTTC. This translates into CASSLVVQGAFEQYF. Filled out from reference TRBV7-9 and TRBJ2-7, the complete variable domain reads DTGVSQNPRHKITKRGQNVTFRCDPISEHNRLYWYRQTLGQGPEFLTYFQNEAQLEKSRLLSDRFSAERPKGSFSTLEIQRTEQGDSAMYLCASSLVVQGAFEQYFGPGTRLTVT.

J is TRBJ2-2 and V is TRBV4-1; 8 bases are shared with TRBD2. The V segment lost 1 base and the J segment 0 bases; nucleotides outside the gene matches: 1. The CDR3 extends over 16 amino acids. Germline-derived CDR1 and CDR2 are MGHRA and YSYEKL. The CDR3 region is CASSQVGGANTGELFF. The CDR3 region has the DNA TGCGCCAGCAGCCAAGTCGGGGGGGCGAACACCGGGGAGCTGTTTTTT.

This clone was counted a few times. This chain joins TRBV5-1 and TRBJ2-2; D is uncertain. This CDR3 region has 13 residues. Germline CDR1 and CDR2: SGHRS and YFSETQ. Trimming took 6 bases from V and 5 from J, leaving 11 bases between them. The CDR3 coding sequence is TGCGCCAGCATTCTCCTTTTGACCGGGGAGCTGTTTTTT. Protein product: CASILLLTGELFF. Full variable domain (outside the CDR3, taken from reference TRBV5-1 and TRBJ2-2): KAGVTQTPRYLIKTRGQQVTLSCSPISGHRSVSWYQQTPGQGLQFLFEYFSETQRNKGNFPGRFSGRQFSNSRSEMNVSTLELGDSALYLCASILLLTGELFFGEGSRLTVL.

This chain links TRBV14 with TRBJ1-1; TRBD1 is a possible D gene (5 bases). The CDR3 has 13 residues. The germline V gene encodes CDR1 SGHDN and CDR2 FVKESK. Trimming left V 9 bases short and J 5 bases short, with 16 bases between. In DNA form, the CDR3 reads TGTGCCAGTAGAATGTCAGGGCGGACTGAAGCTTTCTTT. This codes for CASRMSGRTEAFF. Full variable domain (rest looked up from reference TRBV14 and TRBJ1-1): EAGVTQFPSHSVIEKGQTVTLRCDPISGHDNLYWYRRVMGKEIKFLLHFVKESKQDESGMPNNRFLAERTGGTYSTLKVQPAELEDSGVYFCASRMSGRTEAFFGQGTRLTVV.